This T cell receptor beta chain was captured by sequencing in a study of OX40 agonist ivuxolimab in advanced cancers. About the research overall: Dose-escalation patients were diagnosed with hepatocellular carcinoma, melanoma, renal cell cancer or head and neck cancer. The dose-escalation cohort was roughly 84% male, with a mean age of around 54 years, ranging about 20 to 85. Patients achieving partial responses numbered three: one hepatocellular carcinoma case and two cutaneous melanoma cases.

The CDR3 is 14 residues long. Trimming removed 7 bases at V and 3 bases at J, with 15 bases between. CDR1 and CDR2 (germline): MNHEY, SVGAGI. Using immunoSEQ multiplex PCR, the repertoire was profiled, and TCRdb retains in-frame clones only, with some absent. The repertoire holds almost 80,000 clones, with approximately 84% as singletons. The chain joins TRBV6-5 to TRBJ1-1; weak D call: TRBD1 (5 bases). This TCR was recovered from an adult with an advanced solid tumor such as melanoma, head and neck, liver or kidney cancer. The sequencing used CD4+ or CD8+ T cells sorted from blood, collected in a trial of the OX40 agonist ivuxolimab. CDR3 sequence reads: CASIGAGGHTEAFF. The CDR3 DNA sequence: TGTGCCAGCATCGGCGCGGGGGGTCACACTGAAGCTTTCTTT.